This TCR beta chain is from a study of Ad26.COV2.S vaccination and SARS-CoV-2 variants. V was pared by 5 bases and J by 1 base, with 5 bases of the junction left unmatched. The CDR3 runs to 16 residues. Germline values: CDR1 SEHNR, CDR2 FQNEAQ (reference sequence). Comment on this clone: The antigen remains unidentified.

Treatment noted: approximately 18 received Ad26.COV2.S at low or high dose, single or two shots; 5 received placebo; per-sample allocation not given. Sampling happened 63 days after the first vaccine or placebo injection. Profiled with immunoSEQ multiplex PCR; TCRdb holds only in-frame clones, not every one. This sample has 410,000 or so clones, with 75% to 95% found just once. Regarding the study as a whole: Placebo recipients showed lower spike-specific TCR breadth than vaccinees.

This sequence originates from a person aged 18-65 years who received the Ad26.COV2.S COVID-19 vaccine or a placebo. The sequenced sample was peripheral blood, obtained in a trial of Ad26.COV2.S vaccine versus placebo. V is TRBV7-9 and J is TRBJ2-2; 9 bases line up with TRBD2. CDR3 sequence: CASSPPTSGNTGELFF. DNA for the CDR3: TGTGCCAGCAGCCCGCCGACTAGCGGGAACACCGGGGAGCTGTTTTTT.